The table lists the clone carrying this TCR beta chain with many counts. Its antigen is not known. The V end lost 4 bases, the J end lost 8 bases, and 19 bases lay between the germline ends. CDR1 SGHNT and CDR2 YYREEE come from the germline V gene (reference sequence). CDR3 length: 15 residues. The data were obtained in a study of regulatory T cells in long-lasting Graves disease. About the study: Antithyroid drug use was under 3 months in newly diagnosed Graves' patients.

Time point described: newly diagnosed GD, antithyroid drugs for less than 3 months. The TCR library was prepared using RNA isolated from PBMCs. Study-level results: New patients shared around 920 public clonotypes, fewer than the 2,500 to 3,000 shared by persistent patients. TRBV28, TRBJ1-2 and TRBJ2-5 emerged as the favored segments in persistent disease.

Arm-PCR of CDR3 regions and iRepertoire HTBI primers were the basis on which TCR beta libraries were built. Source study methods: Taken together, the samples had 62 TRBV and more than 11 TRBJ segments identified. TCRdb reprocessed the multiplex PCR reads via MiXCR and lists one record per CDR3 protein. In this record, the V and J calls reflect TCRdb's handling and not the investigators' own analysis. The sample lists roughly 420,000 distinct CDR3 sequences; roughly 15% were seen once. V gene TRBV5-4 combines with J gene TRBJ2-1; maybe TRBD2 (6 bases). Sequencing used peripheral blood mononuclear cells (PBMCs), obtained at new diagnosis, from a patient treated with antithyroid drugs. This TCR was sampled from a female donor with Graves disease. The CDR3 loop reads CASSQGGLAGYEQFF. Here the CDR3 DNA reads TGTGCCAGCAGCCAGGGAGGTCTAGCAGGCTATGAGCAGTTCTTC. The full variable domain, rest sourced from reference TRBV5-4 and TRBJ2-1, is ETGVTQSPTHLIKTRGQQVTLRCSSQSGHNTVSWYQQALGQGPQFIFQYYREEENGRGNFPPRFSGLQFPNYSSELNVNALELDDSALYLCASSQGGLAGYEQFFGPGTRLTVL.